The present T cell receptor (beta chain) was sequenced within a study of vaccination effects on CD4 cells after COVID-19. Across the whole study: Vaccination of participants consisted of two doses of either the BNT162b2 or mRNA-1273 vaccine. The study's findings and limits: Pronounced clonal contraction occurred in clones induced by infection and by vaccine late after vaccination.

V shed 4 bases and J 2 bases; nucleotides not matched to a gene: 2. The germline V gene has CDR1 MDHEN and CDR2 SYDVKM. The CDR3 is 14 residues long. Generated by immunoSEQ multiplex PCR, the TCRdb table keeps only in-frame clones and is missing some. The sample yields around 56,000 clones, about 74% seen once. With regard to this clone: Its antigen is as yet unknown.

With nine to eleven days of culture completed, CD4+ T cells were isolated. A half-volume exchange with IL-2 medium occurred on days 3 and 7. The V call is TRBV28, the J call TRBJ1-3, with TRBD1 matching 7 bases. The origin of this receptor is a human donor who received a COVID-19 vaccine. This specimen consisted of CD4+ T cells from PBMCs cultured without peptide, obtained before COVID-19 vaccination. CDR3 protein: CASSSGGAGNTIYF. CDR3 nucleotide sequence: TGTGCCAGCAGTTCAGGGGGTGCTGGAAACACCATATATTTT.